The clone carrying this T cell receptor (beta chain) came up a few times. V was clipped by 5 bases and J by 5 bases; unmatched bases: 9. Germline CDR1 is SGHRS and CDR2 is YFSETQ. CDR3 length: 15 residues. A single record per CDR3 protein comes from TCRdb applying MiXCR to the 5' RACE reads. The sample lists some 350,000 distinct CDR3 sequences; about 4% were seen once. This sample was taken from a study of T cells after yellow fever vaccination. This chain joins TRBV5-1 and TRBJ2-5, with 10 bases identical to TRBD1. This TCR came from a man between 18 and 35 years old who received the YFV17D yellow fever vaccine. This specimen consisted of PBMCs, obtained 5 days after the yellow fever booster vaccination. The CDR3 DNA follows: TGCGCCAGCAGGTCCCGGGACAGGGGTAGTGAGACCCAGTACTTC. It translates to CASRSRDRGSETQYF.